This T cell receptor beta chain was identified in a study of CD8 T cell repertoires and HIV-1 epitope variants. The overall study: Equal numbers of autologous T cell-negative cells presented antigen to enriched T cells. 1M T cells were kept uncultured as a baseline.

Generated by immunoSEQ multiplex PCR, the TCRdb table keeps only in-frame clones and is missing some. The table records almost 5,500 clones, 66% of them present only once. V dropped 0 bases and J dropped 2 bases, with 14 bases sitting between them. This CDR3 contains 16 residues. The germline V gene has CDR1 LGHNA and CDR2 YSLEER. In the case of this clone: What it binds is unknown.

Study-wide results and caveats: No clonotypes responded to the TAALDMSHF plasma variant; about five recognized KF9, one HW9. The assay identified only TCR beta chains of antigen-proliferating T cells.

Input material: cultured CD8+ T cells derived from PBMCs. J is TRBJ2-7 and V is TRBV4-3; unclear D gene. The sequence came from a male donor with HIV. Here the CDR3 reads CASSQDLPPQTYEQYF. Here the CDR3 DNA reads TGCGCCAGCAGCCAAGATCTCCCGCCCCAAACCTACGAGCAGTACTTC.